This T cell receptor beta chain came from a study of blood T cell repertoires in COVID-19. The germline CDR1 and CDR2 sequences are SNHLY and FYNNEI. V lost 6 bases and J lost 2; bases outside the gene matches: 5. The CDR3 runs 14 residues. Authors' analysis steps: Counts of nucleated cells, estimated from reference gene primer amplification, were obtained. Sequenced by immunoSEQ multiplex PCR; TCRdb stores in-frame clones only, minus some. That table furnishes V, J and clone size, whereas the DNA furnished D and trimming. The table lists about 100,000 clones, around 81% of them singletons. As for this clone: Other nucleotide sequences in the sample specify the same CDR3.

This sequence joins TRBV2 and TRBJ1-2, with TRBD1 matching 8 bases. The source of this sequence is a man aged 50 or older with active or convalescent COVID-19. Sequenced material: peripheral blood. CDR3 sequence (DNA): TGTGCCAGCAGGGGAACAGGGGGAAACTATGGCTACACCTTC. Its protein is CASRGTGGNYGYTF.